The clone carrying this TCR beta chain was counted at least ten times. Its antigen is currently unknown. V gave up 6 bases and J gave up 0 bases, with 11 bases separating them. The V gene's germline CDR1 is MNHNS and CDR2 SASEGT. This CDR3 is 14 amino acids long. The entry originates in a study of lung T cells in sarcoidosis with Löfgren's syndrome. Study as a whole: Bronchoalveolar lavage fluid in sarcoidosis accumulates CD4+ T cells. Overall study results and limits: TRAV12-1 preferentially paired with TRBV2, with homologous CDR3s. TRAV12-1 and TRBV2 were reportedly most expanded in Löfgren's patients.

TCRdb re-analysed the reads in MiXCR, keeping a single row per CDR3 protein. The sample shows 55,000 to 80,000 distinct CDR3 sequences, about 20% of them seen only once. The receptor's source is a human donor with sarcoidosis (Löfgren's syndrome or another form), or a control subject (not recorded which). The sequenced material came from CD4+ T cells from PBMCs. The rearrangement links TRBV6-1 to TRBJ1-1; D gene unclear. CDR3 amino acids: CASSHTRMNTEAFF. The CDR3 region has the DNA TGTGCCAGCAGCCACACCAGGATGAACACTGAAGCTTTCTTT.